The 3 T cell receptor beta chains in this list originate from one sample, sequenced in a study of CD8 T cells in Susac syndrome. The RNA, about 0.45 to 1 ug, was put through reverse transcription using random hexamers. TCRdb processed the immunoSEQ multiplex PCR reads anew with MiXCR; each CDR3 protein has one entry. Of about 300,000 distinct CDR3 sequences listed, around 90% are singletons. The sequencing sample was made of CD4+ T cells from PBMCs. These receptors all come from a human donor with multiple sclerosis.

This clonotype was found once. Written as DNA, the CDR3 is TGTGCCAGCAGCCCCCGGACAGCGGAAAACATTCAGTACTTC. Encoded protein: CASSPRTAENIQYF. The chain couples TRBV5-6 to TRBJ2-4, with D possibly matching TRBD1 (6 bases). Germline loops: CDR1 SGHDT, CDR2 YYEEEE. Trimming took 4 bases from V and 5 from J, leaving 13 bases between them. The CDR3 loop spans 14 amino acids.

The J gene is TRBJ1-1, the V gene TRBV15; D is possibly TRBD1 (6 bases). Looked up from germline, CDR1 is LNHNV and CDR2 is YYDKDF (reference sequence). Trimming stripped 2 bases from V and 1 base from J, with 11 bases between. This CDR3 contains 15 residues. The CDR3 sequence is CATSRSQDRNTEAFF. The DNA of the CDR3 is TGTGCCACCAGCAGATCCCAGGACAGGAACACTGAAGCTTTCTTT.

The genes are TRBV19 and TRBJ1-3, with a weak D call TRBD1 (5 bases). In germline, CDR1 is LNHDA, CDR2 SQIVND (reference sequence). The V end lost 1 base, the J end lost 0 bases, and 10 bases lay between the germline ends. This CDR3 has 16 residues. CDR3 nucleotides: TGTGCCAGTAGTATAGCGGAAGGGGTCTCTGGAAACACCATATATTTT. Protein product: CASSIAEGVSGNTIYF.